Listed below are T cell receptor beta chains from one sample, sequenced in a study of identical twins. TCRdb called the 5' RACE reads again in MiXCR, with one record for every CDR3 protein. The sample shows around 690,000 distinct CDR3 sequences, 21% of them seen only once. In addition, the sample was reused for a study of T cells expressing NK-cell markers.

Sequenced input: PBMCs. These receptors came from a woman aged 18-29 years in good health. The CDR3 runs from the conserved cysteine through the conserved F or W. Fields, in order: V gene, CDR3 length, J gene, CDR3 protein.

V: TRBV11-2
length: 13
J: TRBJ2-5
CDR3: CASSFGHGETQYF

V: TRBV6-5
length: 15
J: TRBJ1-2
CDR3: CASSYPTGLDYGYTF

V: TRBV6-2/TRBV6-3
length: 15
J: TRBJ2-7
CDR3: CASSYSQGTTYEQYF

V: TRBV12-3/TRBV12-4
length: 12
J: TRBJ2-2
CDR3: CASGGLSGELFF

V: TRBV29-1
length: 14
J: TRBJ2-7
CDR3: CSAKQGSISYEQYF

V: TRBV7-6
length: 20
J: TRBJ2-7
CDR3: CASSLRVDGLAGGPSYEQYF

V: TRBV29-1
length: 11
J: TRBJ2-3
CDR3: CSKHEGDTQYF

V: TRBV6-5
length: 14
J: TRBJ1-1
CDR3: CASSYSDGGTEAFF

V: TRBV5-1
length: 14
J: TRBJ2-2
CDR3: CASRRVANTGELFF

V: TRBV24-1
length: 14
J: TRBJ1-2
CDR3: CATSGGHYNYGYTF

V: TRBV7-9
length: 15
J: TRBJ2-7
CDR3: CASSFDYSELTEQYF

V: TRBV24-1
length: 13
J: TRBJ1-1
CDR3: CATSDRGSTEAFF

V: TRBV7-6
length: 14
J: TRBJ2-7
CDR3: CASSGYRDPGEQYF

V: TRBV20-1
length: 12
J: TRBJ1-1
CDR3: CSASSGRALAFF

V: TRBV20-1
length: 13
J: TRBJ2-1
CDR3: CSARPGGRNEQFF

V: TRBV20-1
length: 13
J: TRBJ1-2
CDR3: CSVPPAYGSGYTF

V: TRBV20-1
length: 12
J: TRBJ1-3
CDR3: CSAVLPGNTIYF

V: TRBV20-1
length: 14
J: TRBJ2-1
CDR3: CSDREGRERNEQFF

V: TRBV7-9
length: 13
J: TRBJ2-7
CDR3: CASTPDSFSEQYF

V: TRBV4-3
length: 17
J: TRBJ2-7
CDR3: CASSQDLRSGLTYEQYF

V: TRBV12-3/TRBV12-4
length: 14
J: TRBJ2-1
CDR3: CASSLGGRAFEQFF

V: TRBV7-8
length: 14
J: TRBJ2-4
CDR3: CASSLSIFQNIQYF

V: TRBV6-2/TRBV6-3
length: 11
J: TRBJ2-1
CDR3: CASTSRIEQFF

V: TRBV29-1
length: 11
J: TRBJ2-7
CDR3: CSVRRRDEQYF

V: TRBV20-1
length: 13
J: TRBJ2-7
CDR3: CSARDLNSYEQYF

V: TRBV6-1
length: 13
J: TRBJ2-7
CDR3: CASKRDPTYEQYF

V: TRBV12-3/TRBV12-4
length: 15
J: TRBJ1-2
CDR3: CASSLIGDRAYGYTF

V: TRBV15
length: 16
J: TRBJ2-4
CDR3: CATSNRGEVAKNIQYF

V: TRBV4-3
length: 13
J: TRBJ2-7
CDR3: CASSQGGGYEQYF